The 20 T cell receptor beta chains below come from one sample, sequenced in a study of T-cell reconstitution after alpha-beta-depleted transplantation in children. As it was prepared, the TCRbeta library received unique molecular identifiers. One entry per CDR3 protein results from TCRdb running MiXCR on the PCR reads. The sample has approximately 98,000 distinct CDR3 sequences, about 6% seen once. Specimen: PBMCs, mostly from graft donor cells, collected 360 days after TCRalphabeta/CD19-depleted stem cell transplant. These receptors all stem from a male patient between 2 and 10 years old who had a stem cell transplant for acute lymphoblastic leukemia, so the T cells may come from the graft donor.

This clonotype was seen many times. This chain links TRBV2 with TRBJ1-2; TRBD1 might be the D (5 bases). From germline, CDR1 is SNHLY and CDR2 FYNNEI. Trimming took 7 bases from V and 2 from J, leaving 11 bases between them. This CDR3 has 13 amino acids. The CDR3 loop is CASNAGPNYGYTF. CDR3 bases: TGTGCCAGCAATGCAGGGCCCAACTATGGCTACACCTTC.

This clonotype appeared many times. The J gene is TRBJ2-3, the V gene TRBV12-3 or TRBV12-4, with D possibly matching TRBD2 (5 bases). This CDR3 has 13 amino acids. V gave up 0 bases and J gave up 4 bases, with 5 bases separating them. The CDR3: CASSLARADTQYF. The CDR3 bases are TGTGCCAGCAGTTTAGCGCGGGCAGATACGCAGTATTTT.

The chain combines TRBV28 with TRBJ2-5; weak D call: TRBD1 (6 bases). Germline V CDR1 and CDR2: MDHEN, SYDVKM. The ends were cut back, 6 bases at V and 0 bases at J, with 11 bases in the middle. The CDR3 length is 14 residues. CDR3 sequence (DNA): TGTGCCAGCAGCCTCAGGGGAGACCAAGAGACCCAGTACTTC. This codes for CASSLRGDQETQYF.

The sample holds many counts of this clonotype. The chain couples TRBV24-1 to TRBJ2-3, with 8 bases identical to TRBD1. Germline V CDR1 and CDR2: KGHDR, SFDVKD. This CDR3 has 15 amino acids. V lost 2 bases, J lost 4 bases, and 4 bases stayed unmatched. The DNA of the CDR3 is TGTGCCACCAGTGATTCCAGGGGGCATCCAGATACGCAGTATTTT. This gives the protein CATSDSRGHPDTQYF.

There are many counts of this clonotype. J is TRBJ2-5 and V is TRBV6-5, with 8 bases that match TRBD2. The trim removed 2 bases at V and 5 bases at J, leaving 10 bases unmatched. Germline loops: CDR1 MNHEY, CDR2 SVGAGI. The CDR3 sequence is 16 residues long. The CDR3 is CASSYLSGDRWETQYF. CDR3 nucleotides: TGTGCCAGCAGTTACCTTAGCGGGGACCGATGGGAGACCCAGTACTTC.

This clonotype was counted ten times or more. The chain's CDR3 is CASSSMDGMNTEAFF. As DNA, the CDR3 is TGCGCCAGCAGCTCTATGGACGGGATGAACACTGAAGCTTTCTTT. The chain combines TRBV5-1 with TRBJ1-1, with D uncertain. In germline, CDR1 is SGHRS, CDR2 YFSETQ. The CDR3 sequence is 15 residues long. The germline V and J ends were trimmed by 3 bases and 0 bases, with 12 bases remaining between them.

The V call is TRBV9, the J call TRBJ1-6, with D perhaps TRBD1 (5 bases). The CDR3 runs 17 residues. V shed 0 bases and J shed 3 bases, with 13 bases lying between them. The germline gives CDR1 SGDLS, CDR2 YYNGEE. CDR3 protein: CASSVGGDRLYNSPLHF. For the CDR3, the DNA is TGTGCCAGCAGCGTAGGGGGGGACCGTCTCTATAATTCACCCCTCCACTTT.

This CDR3 is CASSQSDEKLFF. CDR3 DNA sequence: TGTGCCAGCAGCCAGTCCGATGAAAAACTGTTTTTT. This chain uses TRBV4-2 with TRBJ1-4; no clear D gene. The V end lost 3 bases, the J end lost 6 bases, and 5 bases lay between the germline ends. The CDR3 extends over 12 amino acids. Germline V CDR1 and CDR2: LGHNA, YNFKEQ.

This clonotype was observed many times. The gene calls are TRBV10-3 and TRBJ2-7, with D possibly TRBD2 on 5 matching bases. This CDR3 spans 11 amino acids. The germline gives CDR1 ENHRY, CDR2 SYGVKD. Between the trimmed V and J ends, which lost 5 bases and 6 bases, there was a span of 8 bases. The CDR3 coding sequence is TGTGCCATCAGTTTAGCGCGCGAGCAGTACTTC. Translated: CAISLAREQYF.

The rearrangement uses TRBV14 and TRBJ1-2, with D uncertain. V lost 1 base to trimming and J lost 2 bases, with 5 bases between them. Germline CDR1 is SGHDN and CDR2 is FVKESK. There are 13 residues in the CDR3. The CDR3 coding sequence is TGTGCCAGCAGCCAAGGACGGAACTATGGCTACACCTTC. Translation gives CASSQGRNYGYTF.

The V and J genes are TRBV12-3 or TRBV12-4 and TRBJ1-2; D possibly corresponds to TRBD1 (5 bases). CDR3 length equals 14 residues. Deletions cut 7 bases from V and 0 bases from J, with 12 bases between. The CDR3 DNA reads as TGTGCCAGCAACTTCGGGGCCGCTAACTATGGCTACACCTTC. This encodes CASNFGAANYGYTF.

This clonotype showed up many times. The rearrangement joins TRBV2 to TRBJ1-2; the D gene is possibly TRBD1 (5 bases). The V gene's germline CDR1 is SNHLY and CDR2 FYNNEI. The CDR3 sequence is 13 residues long. Trimming stripped 7 bases from V and 4 bases from J, with 13 bases between. CDR3 sequence reads: CASITGTAYGYTF. The DNA of the CDR3 is TGTGCCAGCATTACCGGGACGGCCTATGGCTACACCTTC. Full variable domain (missing parts from reference TRBV2 and TRBJ1-2): EPEVTQTPSHQVTQMGQEVILRCVPISNHLYFYWYRQILGQKVEFLVSFYNNEISEKSEIFDDQFSVERPDGSNFTLKIRSTKLEDSAMYFCASITGTAYGYTFGSGTRLTVV.

The chain joins TRBV4-3 to TRBJ2-2, with D maybe TRBD2 (5 bases). CDR3 length: 14 residues. CDR1 and CDR2 (germline): LGHNA, YSLEER. The ends were cut back, 1 base at V and 7 bases at J, with 10 bases in the middle. This CDR3 is CASSQASAGGELFF. DNA of the CDR3: TGCGCCAGCAGCCAAGCTTCCGCGGGCGGGGAGCTGTTTTTT.

The table lists this clonotype with a few counts. CDR3 nucleotides: TGCGCCAGCAGCCAAGAGGGGGGACAGGGAAGGGGACGTGAGCAGTTCTTC. Residues: CASSQEGGQGRGREQFF. This chain connects TRBV4-1 to TRBJ2-1, with TRBD1 matching 9 bases. The trim removed 0 bases at V and 9 bases at J, leaving 12 bases unmatched. Germline V gives CDR1 MGHRA, CDR2 YSYEKL. This CDR3 spans 17 amino acids.

This chain joins TRBV9 and TRBJ2-7, with 8 bases fitting TRBD2. V lost 0 bases and J lost 5; bases outside the gene matches: 7. Per germline, CDR1 SGDLS and CDR2 YYNGEE. CDR3 length equals 15 residues. DNA for the CDR3: TGTGCCAGCAGCGTAGGCGGGGGGCTCGGCCACGAGCAGTACTTC. This encodes CASSVGGGLGHEQYF.

This clonotype was observed at least ten times. The chain employs TRBV24-1 and TRBJ2-1; a possible D gene is TRBD1 (6 bases). Deletions cut 7 bases from V and 7 bases from J, with 13 bases between. CDR1 KGHDR and CDR2 SFDVKD come from the germline V gene. The CDR3 is 13 residues long. CDR3 nucleotide sequence: TGTGCCACCAGGACAGGCCTGGGGAATGAGCAGTTCTTC. Amino acids: CATRTGLGNEQFF.

This clonotype has only a few counts. The gene calls are TRBV20-1 and TRBJ2-7, with 9 bases aligning to TRBD1. This CDR3 is built from 14 residues. Looked up from germline, CDR1 is DFQATT and CDR2 is SNEGSKA (reference sequence). The V and J ends lost 5 bases and 0 bases, in that order; junction bases with no gene match: 5. The CDR3 nucleotides read TGCAGTGCTCCCCGGGACAGGGCCTCCTACGAGCAGTACTTC. Translated: CSAPRDRASYEQYF.

This clonotype was seen at least ten times. This chain connects TRBV27 to TRBJ2-7; D not resolved. Between the trimmed V and J ends, which lost 2 bases and 3 bases, there was a span of 8 bases. The CDR3 contains 13 residues. From germline, CDR1 is MNHEY and CDR2 SMNVEV (reference sequence). CDR3 DNA: TGTGCCAGCAGTTTACTGGAAGGCTACGAGCAGTACTTC. Protein: CASSLLEGYEQYF.

This clonotype appeared many times. The chain links TRBV7-2 to TRBJ2-3, with D possibly TRBD2 on 5 matching bases. V was shortened by 1 base and J by 5 bases, with 10 bases between the two germline ends. Germline CDR1 is SGHTA and CDR2 is FQGNSA. The CDR3 is 14 residues long. DNA for the CDR3: TGTGCCAGCAGCTTAGGTGCTAGCTTAGATACGCAGTATTTT. Protein: CASSLGASLDTQYF.

This clonotype has a count of ten or more. The CDR3 loop is CATGQGVSYEQYF. The CDR3 nucleotides are TGTGCCACGGGACAGGGGGTCTCCTACGAGCAGTACTTC. This chain links TRBV24-1 with TRBJ2-7; 11 nucleotides agree with TRBD1. Germline assignment: CDR1 KGHDR and CDR2 SFDVKD. The CDR3 is made up of 13 amino acids. V trimming: 10 bases; J trimming: 0 bases; junction bases outside the gene matches: 1.